The 20 T cell receptor beta chains listed next were all sequenced from one sample in a study of cytomegalovirus exposure and HLA in healthy donors. The PCR ran on 60 Vbeta and 13 Jbeta primers. TCRdb's copy holds only in-frame clones and misses some; the assay was immunoSEQ multiplex PCR. This table has roughly 190,000 clones, approximately 77% appearing once. Specimen: PBMCs. All receptors come from a man in his forties or fifties in good health and CMV-seropositive.

This clone has a handful of counts. The genes are TRBV4-3 and TRBJ2-5; possible D gene TRBD2, 6 bases. The CDR3 runs to 16 residues. Germline V gives CDR1 LGHNA, CDR2 YSLEER. Trimming took off 5 bases at V and 2 bases at J, with 18 bases between the two ends. The CDR3 loop reads CASSSSGGSVQETQYF. CDR3 bases: TGCGCCAGCAGCTCCAGTGGGGGGAGTGTGCAAGAGACCCAGTACTTC.

The chain recombines TRBV4-3 with TRBJ2-5, with a possible D match to TRBD1 (5 bases). Germline V gene data show CDR1 as LGHNA and CDR2 as YSLEER. The CDR3 consists of 13 residues. Between the trimmed V and J ends, which lost 1 base and 5 bases, there was a span of 8 bases. Here the CDR3 reads CASSQGSGETQYF. The CDR3 DNA reads as TGCGCCAGCAGCCAAGGTTCAGGGGAGACCCAGTACTTC.

This chain uses TRBV6-5 with TRBJ1-1; TRBD1 might be the D (6 bases). Germline V gene lookup returns CDR1 MNHEY and CDR2 SVGAGI. There are 15 residues in the CDR3. The germline V and J ends were trimmed by 4 bases and 5 bases, with 17 bases remaining between them. The CDR3 protein is CASSSGTRSSTEAFF. CDR3 coding DNA: TGTGCCAGCAGTTCCGGGACACGTTCGAGTACTGAAGCTTTCTTT.

The chain couples TRBV4-2 to TRBJ2-7, with TRBD2 as a possible D gene (5 bases). The germline V and J ends were trimmed by 0 bases and 2 bases, with 11 bases remaining between them. Per germline, CDR1 LGHNA and CDR2 YNFKEQ. The CDR3 consists of 15 residues. Here the CDR3 reads CASSQESEGTYEQYF. CDR3 coding DNA: TGTGCCAGCAGCCAAGAAAGTGAGGGAACCTACGAGCAGTACTTC.

The CDR3 nucleotides read TGTGCCTGGAGTCGGGACAGGGGAAAGGAAAAACTGTTTTTT. As protein: CAWSRDRGKEKLFF. The chain employs TRBV30 and TRBJ1-4; 10 positions match TRBD1. With 2 bases clipped from V and 8 bases from J, the junction kept 5 bases outside the gene matches. This CDR3 is 14 amino acids long. The germline CDR1 and CDR2 sequences are GTSNPN and SVGIG (reference sequence).

In this sample, this clone turned up a few times. This rearrangement joins TRBV19 to TRBJ2-7; 10 positions agree with TRBD1. Germline assignment: CDR1 LNHDA and CDR2 SQIVND (reference sequence). There are 17 residues in the CDR3. V lost 4 bases, J lost 2 bases, and 11 bases stayed unmatched. CDR3 bases: TGTGCCAGTAGTACAAGTGACAGGGGGCCGTACGCCTACGAGCAGTACTTC. Amino acids: CASSTSDRGPYAYEQYF. The whole variable domain, remainder taken from reference TRBV19 and TRBJ2-7, is DGGITQSPKYLFRKEGQNVTLSCEQNLNHDAMYWYRQDPGQGLRLIYYSQIVNDFQKGDIAEGYSVSREKKESFPLTVTSAQKNPTAFYLCASSTSDRGPYAYEQYFGPGTRLTVT.

This rearrangement joins TRBV7-8 to TRBJ2-1; unclear D gene. CDR1 and CDR2 (germline): SGHVS, FQNEAQ. The CDR3 sequence is 14 residues long. Trimming took off 3 bases at V and 5 bases at J, with 11 bases between the two ends. CDR3 protein: CASSLVQTDNEQFF. DNA of the CDR3: TGTGCCAGCAGCTTGGTACAGACCGACAATGAGCAGTTCTTC. Filled out from reference TRBV7-8 and TRBJ2-1, the complete variable domain reads GAGVSQSPRYKVAKRGQDVALRCDPISGHVSLFWYQQALGQGPEFLTYFQNEAQLDKSGLPSDRFFAERPEGSVSTLKIQRTQQEDSAVYLCASSLVQTDNEQFFGPGTRLTVL.

This clone occurred many times. J is TRBJ1-2 and V is TRBV7-3; TRBD1 matches at 9 bases. V shed 5 bases, J shed 5 bases, and the junction held 3 bases outside the gene matches. Per germline, CDR1 SGHTA and CDR2 FQGTGA. The CDR3 length is 13 residues. The CDR3 here is CASSPGQGYGYTF. CDR3 nucleotide sequence: TGTGCCAGCAGCCCGGGACAGGGTTATGGCTACACCTTC.

Remarks on this clone: The junction does not match germline at one end; this may be a read error. V is TRBV2 and J is TRBJ1-3, with TRBD1 identical over 9 bases. The V gene's germline CDR1 is SNHLY and CDR2 FYNNEI. The CDR3 spans 17 residues. CDR3: CASSLDRGSGNTRYYGF. The CDR3 DNA follows: TGTGCCAGCAGTCTGGACAGGGGCTCTGGAAACACCAGATATTATGGTTTT.

This clone was detected a few times. The chain couples TRBV6-1 to TRBJ2-5, with D unclear. TRBJ2-7 explains the end of the DNA better; the J call may be wrong. Germline CDR1 is MNHNS and CDR2 is SASEGT. The CDR3 contains 12 residues. In DNA, the CDR3 is TGTGCCAGCAGCGCCAACTCCTACGAGCAGTACTTC. It specifies CASSANSYEQYF.

This sequence joins TRBV5-1 and TRBJ2-2, with 11 bases fitting TRBD2. CDR3 size: 15 residues. Germline loops: CDR1 SGHRS, CDR2 YFSETQ. J lost 6 bases, V lost 6 bases, and 7 bases had no gene match. DNA for the CDR3: TGCGCCAGCAACCAACTAGCGGGAGAGGCCGGGGAGCTGTTTTTT. Amino acids: CASNQLAGEAGELFF.

The chain has TRBV6-1 and TRBJ2-5; 7 bases agree with TRBD2. Germline CDR1 MNHNS, CDR2 SASEGT. This CDR3 is built from 12 residues. V dropped 10 bases and J dropped 4; count of bases not matched to a gene: 6. DNA of the CDR3: TGTGCCACCTGGACTAGATCAGAGACCCAGTACTTC. It codes for CATWTRSETQYF.

The chain recombines TRBV4-1 with TRBJ2-1; 16 bases map to TRBD2. Germline trimming cut 3 bases from V and 4 bases from J; bases unmatched to any gene: 3. CDR1 and CDR2 from the germline V gene are MGHRA and YSYEKL. The CDR3 contains 17 residues. The CDR3 loop reads CASSQGLAGGPYNEQFF. CDR3 sequence (DNA): TGCGCCAGCAGCCAGGGACTAGCGGGGGGGCCGTACAATGAGCAGTTCTTC.

This chain joins TRBV10-3 and TRBJ1-2; D remains unclear. Germline CDR1 is ENHRY and CDR2 is SYGVKD. The CDR3 totals 13 residues. The V end lost 7 bases, the J end lost 2 bases, and 11 bases lay between the germline ends. The CDR3 protein is CAITVDKNYGYTF. The CDR3 nucleotides read TGTGCCATCACCGTAGACAAGAACTATGGCTACACCTTC.

The chain recombines TRBV7-2 with TRBJ1-1; a possible D gene is TRBD1 (6 bases). Germline assignment: CDR1 SGHTA and CDR2 FQGNSA. CDR3 length equals 19 residues. V lost 1 base and J 0 bases, leaving 21 bases between the germline ends. CDR3 in amino acids: CASSLGVVGAGLLNTEAFF. CDR3 coding DNA: TGTGCCAGCAGCTTAGGAGTCGTGGGGGCCGGGTTGTTGAACACTGAAGCTTTCTTT. Variable domain in full (rest from reference TRBV7-2 and TRBJ1-1): GAGVSQSPSNKVTEKGKDVELRCDPISGHTALYWYRQSLGQGLEFLIYFQGNSAPDKSGLPSDRFSAERTGGSVSTLTIQRTQQEDSAVYLCASSLGVVGAGLLNTEAFFGQGTRLTVV.

V is TRBV6-1 and J is TRBJ2-7; 7 bases are a match to TRBD2. Germline CDR1 and CDR2: MNHNS and SASEGT. This CDR3 comprises 13 residues. Trimming at V came to 7 bases and at J to 5 bases, leaving 8 bases not matched to a gene. The CDR3 is CASTPRREDEQYF. The CDR3 DNA is TGTGCCAGCACGCCCCGCCGGGAGGACGAGCAGTACTTC.

The chain joins TRBV2 to TRBJ2-5; 7 positions agree with TRBD2. In germline, CDR1 is SNHLY, CDR2 FYNNEI. The junction had 6 bases not matched to a gene; V was cut back by 6 bases and J by 5 bases. The CDR3 has 13 residues. The CDR3 is CASSGLVVETQYF. The CDR3, as DNA: TGTGCCAGCAGCGGACTAGTTGTCGAGACCCAGTACTTC.

V and J are TRBV7-8 and TRBJ1-4; D is uncertain. Germline CDR1 SGHVS, CDR2 FQNEAQ. V was trimmed by 3 bases and J by 6 bases, leaving 8 bases between them. This CDR3 has 13 amino acids. The CDR3 loop reads CASSFGTDEKLFF. Written as DNA, the CDR3 is TGTGCCAGCAGCTTCGGTACTGATGAAAAACTGTTTTTT.

The chain couples TRBV4-1 to TRBJ2-5, with D perhaps matching TRBD1 (6 bases). Looked up from germline, CDR1 is MGHRA and CDR2 is YSYEKL. CDR3 length: 18 residues. V gave up 4 bases and J gave up 1 base, with 22 bases separating them. The CDR3 nucleotides are TGCGCCAGCAGCCCGGGACATCTTCTTACTGGGGTCCAAGAGACCCAGTACTTC. Translated: CASSPGHLLTGVQETQYF.

Only one count was recorded for this clone. The V gene is TRBV7-3, the J gene TRBJ2-2, with D possibly being TRBD2 (7 bases). This CDR3 comprises 14 residues. Germline V gene sequence: CDR1 SGHTA, CDR2 FQGTGA. Trimming left V 3 bases short and J 6 bases short, with 11 bases between. The CDR3 bases are TGTGCCAGCAGCTTCAGGGGAGGGGCCGGGGAGCTGTTTTTT. It translates to CASSFRGGAGELFF.